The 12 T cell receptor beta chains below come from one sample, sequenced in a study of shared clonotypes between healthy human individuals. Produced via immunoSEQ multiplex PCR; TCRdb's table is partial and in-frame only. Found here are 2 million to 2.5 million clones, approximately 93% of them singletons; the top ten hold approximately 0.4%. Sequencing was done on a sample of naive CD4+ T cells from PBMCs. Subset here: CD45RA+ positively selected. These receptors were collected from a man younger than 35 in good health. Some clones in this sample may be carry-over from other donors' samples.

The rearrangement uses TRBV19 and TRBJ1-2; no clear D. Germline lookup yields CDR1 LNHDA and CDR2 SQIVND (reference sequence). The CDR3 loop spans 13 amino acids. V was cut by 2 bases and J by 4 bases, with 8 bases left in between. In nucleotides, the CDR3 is TGTGCCAGTAGTATACAGAGTCTCTATGGCTACACCTTC. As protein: CASSIQSLYGYTF.

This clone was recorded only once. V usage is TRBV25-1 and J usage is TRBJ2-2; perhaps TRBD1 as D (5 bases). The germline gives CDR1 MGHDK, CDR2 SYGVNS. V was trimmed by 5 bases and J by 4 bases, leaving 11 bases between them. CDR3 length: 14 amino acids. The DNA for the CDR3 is TGTGCCAGCAGTAGGGGTCTGGTCACCGGGGAGCTGTTTTTT. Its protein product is CASSRGLVTGELFF.

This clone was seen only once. CDR3 DNA sequence: TGTGCCAGCAGTGTAGGAGCCGCCTTGGGGGAGACCCAGTACTTC. As protein: CASSVGAALGETQYF. V usage is TRBV6-4 and J usage is TRBJ2-5; D is uncertain. The germline CDR1 and CDR2 sequences are MRHNA and SNTAGT. This CDR3 is built from 15 residues. V was clipped by 4 bases and J by 5 bases, with 17 bases between them.

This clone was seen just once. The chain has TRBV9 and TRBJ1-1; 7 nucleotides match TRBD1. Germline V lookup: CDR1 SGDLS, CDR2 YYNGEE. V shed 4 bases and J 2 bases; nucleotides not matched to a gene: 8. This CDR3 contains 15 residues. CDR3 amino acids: CASSPTGWANTEAFF. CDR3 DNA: TGTGCCAGCAGCCCGACAGGGTGGGCCAACACTGAAGCTTTCTTT.

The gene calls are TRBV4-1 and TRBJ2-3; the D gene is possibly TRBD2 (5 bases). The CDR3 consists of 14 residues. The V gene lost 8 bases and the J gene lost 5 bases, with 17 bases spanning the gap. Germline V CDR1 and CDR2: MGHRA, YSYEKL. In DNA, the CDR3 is TGCGCCAGCTCCCCGGGCGGTGCGGGAGATACGCAGTATTTT. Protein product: CASSPGGAGDTQYF.

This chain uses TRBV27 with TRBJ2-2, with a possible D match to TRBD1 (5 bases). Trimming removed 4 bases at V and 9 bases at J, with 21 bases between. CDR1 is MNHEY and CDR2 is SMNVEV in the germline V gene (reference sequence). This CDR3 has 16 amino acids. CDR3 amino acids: CASSYSPGMVSRELFF. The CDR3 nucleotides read TGTGCCAGCAGTTATTCACCAGGGATGGTAAGTCGGGAGCTGTTTTTT.

The CDR3 DNA follows: TGCGCCAGCAGCCCGTCTAGCGGGAGAACTGATACGCAGTATTTT. It translates to CASSPSSGRTDTQYF. V and J are TRBV5-1 and TRBJ2-3, with 10 nucleotides matching TRBD2. Germline CDR1 SGHRS, CDR2 YFSETQ. With V trimmed by 4 bases and J by 6 bases, 8 bases remained unmatched. CDR3 size: 15 residues.

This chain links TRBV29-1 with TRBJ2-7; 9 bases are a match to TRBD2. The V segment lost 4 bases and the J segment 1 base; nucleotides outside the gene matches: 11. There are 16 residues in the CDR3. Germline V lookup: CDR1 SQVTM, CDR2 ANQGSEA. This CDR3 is CSVVLAGFRVSYEQYF. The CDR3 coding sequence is TGCAGCGTTGTCCTAGCGGGATTCCGGGTGTCCTACGAGCAGTACTTC.

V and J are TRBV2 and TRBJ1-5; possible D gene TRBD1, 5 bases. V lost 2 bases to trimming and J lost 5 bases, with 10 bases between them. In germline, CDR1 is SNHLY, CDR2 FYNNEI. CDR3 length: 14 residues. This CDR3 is CASSEWQGDQPQHF. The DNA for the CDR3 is TGTGCCAGCAGTGAATGGCAGGGAGATCAGCCCCAGCATTTT.

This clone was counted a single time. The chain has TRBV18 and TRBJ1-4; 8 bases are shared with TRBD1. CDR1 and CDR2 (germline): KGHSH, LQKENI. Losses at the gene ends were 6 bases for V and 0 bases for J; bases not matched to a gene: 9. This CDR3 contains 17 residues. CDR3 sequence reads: CASSLTGGSSTNEKLFF. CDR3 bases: TGTGCCAGCTCGCTAACAGGGGGATCTTCAACTAATGAAAAACTGTTTTTT.

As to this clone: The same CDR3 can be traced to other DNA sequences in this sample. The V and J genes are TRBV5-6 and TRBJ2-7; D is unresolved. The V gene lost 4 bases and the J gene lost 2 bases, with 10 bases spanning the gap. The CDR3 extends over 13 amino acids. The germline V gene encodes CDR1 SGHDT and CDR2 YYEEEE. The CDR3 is CASSLRTPYEQYF. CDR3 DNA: TGTGCCAGCAGCCTTCGGACCCCCTACGAGCAGTACTTC.

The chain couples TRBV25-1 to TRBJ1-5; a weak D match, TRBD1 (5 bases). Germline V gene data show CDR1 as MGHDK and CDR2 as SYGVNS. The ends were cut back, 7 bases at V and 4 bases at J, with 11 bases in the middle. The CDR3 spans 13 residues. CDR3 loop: CASIVQVNQPQHF. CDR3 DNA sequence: TGTGCCAGCATCGTACAGGTGAATCAGCCCCAGCATTTT.